The T cell receptor (beta chain) under discussion was sequenced for a study of T cells after yellow fever vaccination. Findings and caveats of the study: Post-booster reappearance was seen for most primary-vaccination clones (nearly 97% CD4, 75% to 90% CD8). Abundant contaminating clonotypes from the bulk population could appear in FACS-sorted repertoires. The CD4 and CD8 compartments had a small share of their clonotypes in common.

Template switching with 5'RACE generated the TCR cDNA and added a universal primer site and UMIs. TCRdb reanalysed the 5' RACE reads using MiXCR and keeps one entry per CDR3 protein. The sample carries 55,000 or so distinct CDR3 sequences, about 6.6% recorded once. The sample was CD8+ T cells not binding an NS4B(214-222) dextramer, sorted from PBMCs, taken roughly seven weeks after the first yellow fever vaccination. The TCR was taken from a man aged 18-30 years who received the YFV17D yellow fever vaccine.

The CDR3 DNA reads as TGTGCCAGCAGTTATCGCCCGGGTCTTAGCAAGAACACTGAAGCTTTCTTT. It codes for CASSYRPGLSKNTEAFF. V and J are TRBV12-3 or TRBV12-4 and TRBJ1-1; D remains unclear. The CDR3 loop spans 17 amino acids. Trimming shortened V by 4 bases and J by 1 base, and 19 bases separated the two germline ends.